A single TCR beta chain is shown here with its context. This record belongs to a study of OX40 agonist ivuxolimab in advanced cancers. The germline V gene encodes CDR1 DFQATT and CDR2 SNEGSKA (reference sequence). V lost 5 bases, J lost 0 bases, and 4 bases lay in between. The CDR3 runs 11 residues. Clones were sequenced by immunoSEQ multiplex PCR, and TCRdb holds only the in-frame ones, with some missing. The profile shows roughly 35,000 clones, 81% of them singletons. The clonotype originates from an adult with an advanced solid tumor such as melanoma, head and neck, liver or kidney cancer. The sample was CD4+ or CD8+ T cells sorted from blood, taken in a trial of the OX40 agonist ivuxolimab. The chain couples TRBV20-1 to TRBJ1-2, with D hard to call. CDR3 sequence reads: CSASPNYGYTF. Written as DNA, the CDR3 is TGCAGTGCTTCCCCTAACTATGGCTACACCTTC.